The source of this T cell receptor beta chain is a study of cytomegalovirus exposure and HLA in healthy donors (dated by TCRdb to 2016 to 2017). About the study as a whole: An earlier analysis of 550 to 700 of the donors reported approximately 300 Gb of sequence data and 120 million or so unique TCR beta sequences from about 200 million T cells. Genome-wide SNP genotypes for about three fifths of the 666 donors were used in a later genetic analysis, which treated that subset as a discovery cohort. Donor age, sex, ethnicity and CMV serostatus were compiled together with the repertoire data. Class I and class II HLA loci were covered by the typing at four-digit resolution. About five DR-DQ haplotypes were treated as single units for association and clustering because of strong linkage in the cohort. To decide whether each TCR beta V gene segment behaved as functional or pseudogenic, an earlier analysis of some 600 of the donors relied on high-throughput TCR beta sequencing. A later analysis re-examined previously published TCR beta repertoires from roughly 650 donors and added high-resolution HLA genotyping to investigate patterns of TCR occurrence. The study was designed to test whether signatures of past pathogen exposure could be identified by cataloging public T cell receptors. Among some 410 genotyped donors of the cohort, an average of around 240,000 unique TCR beta nucleotide sequences were sequenced per donor, roughly 18% of them non-productive. Around 320 gigabases of sequencing data and 70 million to 85 million unique TCR sequences were included in an early release covering 550 to 650 HLA-typed donors. High-throughput TCR immunosequencing, statistical association of individual TCRs with disease status, and machine learning were combined to predict cytomegalovirus infection status. Every repertoire in the discovery cohort had been generated on one and the same sequencing platform. Typing coverage differed by locus: A, B, C, DRB1 and DQB1 were typed in roughly 629-630 donors, DQA1 in approximately 520, DPA1 in some 570, and DPB1 in 450 to 490. A separate validation cohort of some 130 different subjects was used in addition to the roughly 670-subject first cohort. Rather than using new phenotypic data, the later analysis identified candidate immune exposures from TCR beta sequences and from how often those sequences occurred across donors. Using immunosequencing, the study profiled T cell repertoires from fewer than 700 subjects and related those repertoires to cytomegalovirus serostatus. Of the 350 to 450 genotyped donors, approximately 83% fell in the genetic ancestry cluster associated with self-reported Caucasian donors.

The cohort comprised fewer than 700 healthy bone marrow donors. At the time of sampling, all cohort members were nominally healthy, though unrecorded immune exposures were likely present. The donor was CMV seronegative and belonged to the group of around 350 seronegative cohort members. A peripheral blood sample was collected from each donor, and TCR beta sequencing was performed on peripheral blood mononuclear cells. The Qiagen DNeasy Blood Extraction Kit was used to extract genomic DNA from the blood cell samples. Worth noting for this clone: No antigen is known for it. No much larger clone is present one base from it, and per-base qualities are unavailable.

Library creation used the immunoSEQ multiplex PCR assay. The multiplex PCR relied on a mix of 60 forward primers for TCR Vbeta segments and 13 reverse primers for TCR Jbeta segments. A multiplex PCR assay on genomic DNA amplified the CDR3 region of rearranged TCR beta genes. Amplified TCR beta libraries were sequenced as 87-base-pair reads on the Illumina HiSeq System. In the source study's methods: A later analysis counted tens of millions of unique TCR beta chains across the 690 or so repertoires, and approximately 11 million of these chains were shared by at least two donors. A nearest-neighbor algorithm error-corrected the raw reads and collapsed the reads into unique sequences, merging closely related sequences to remove PCR and sequencing errors. Alignment of CDR3 sequences to IMGT reference sequences was used to assign V, D and J gene segments. For a sequence to be retained, at least a six-nucleotide match to both a V gene segment and a J gene segment was required. A rearrangement was called productive if the CDR3 had no stop codons and remained in frame with V and J, and every other rearrangement was called non-productive. Following IMGT convention, CDR3 was defined as the stretch from the second conserved V-encoded cysteine to the conserved J-encoded phenylalanine. Sequences without an unambiguous match to a single V gene segment were excluded from the earlier analysis of approximately 600 of the donors. In an earlier analysis of a few hundred of the donors, V segments were called functional above 56.7% productive rearrangements and were called segregating when the between-donor standard deviation exceeded 5%. A statistical classification framework was built to diagnose cytomegalovirus status from the catalog of TCR beta chain sequences. V and J gene assignment, in a later analysis, came from comparing TCR nucleotide sequences with IMGT/GENE-DB human TR gene sequences. A later analysis assigned CDR3 sequences and most-parsimonious VDJ recombination scenarios with the TCRdist pipeline. In a later analysis, each TCR beta chain was defined by its CDR3 amino acid sequence together with its V-gene family, and reads lacking a unique V-gene family were excluded. In a later analysis, some 600 highly shared, low-generation-probability nucleotide sequences were removed to address suspected cross-contamination and a sequencing artifact. For each public chain, a later analysis derived a clonal expansion index from normalized ranks of inferred template counts within each repertoire. In a later analysis, generation probabilities were computed using a VDJ recombination model fitted to out-of-frame rearrangements, and the results were checked against IGoR. A later analysis scored TCR-TCR, TCR-HLA and TCR-CMV co-occurrence with hypergeometric tests, applying a repertoire-size bias correction to TCR pairs. A later analysis estimated false discovery rates by permuting HLA or CMV assignments 20 times. A later analysis grouped co-occurring TCRs with DBSCAN, adding TCRdist sequence similarity when clustering within HLA-allele-positive subsets. Repertoires with fewer than 30,000 or more than 120,000 public chains were left out of co-occurrence clustering, as were four to six repertoires with anomalous nucleotide sharing. TCRdb mirrors the immuneACCESS table, restricted to in-frame sequences. Some clones are absent from its copies; in checked studies, under half trace to an unresolved V gene, and the reason for the others is unknown. The V and J calls and clone size are taken from that table; D and trimming were inferred from the DNA. Recorded for this sample are about 100,000 clones; roughly 88% of them occurred a single time. The ten largest clonotypes hold about 1.2% of the sample.

Findings and caveats that apply to the study as a whole: A later analysis reported that several top co-occurrence clusters appeared linked to parvovirus B19, influenza, CMV and Epstein-Barr virus. Because HLA typing was missing for some donors at each locus, association tests included only the typed subset. In both the original and validation cohorts, the classifier was reported to diagnose cytomegalovirus status with high specificity and sensitivity. Only TCR beta chains were sequenced in this cohort, and the absence of alpha or paired-chain data limited detectable features. A later analysis found that HLA-associated TCR beta chains were more clonally expanded and had lower generation probabilities than equally common non-associated chains. A later analysis found that most CMV-associated TCR beta chains appeared HLA-restricted, with HLA associations seemingly driven largely by CMV exposure. When HLA alleles, especially DR and DQ, strongly co-occurred, TCR associations were difficult to assign to individual alleles. According to a later genetic analysis, donors in an Asian-associated ancestry cluster had fewer N-insertions in productive TCRs than the approximately 650-donor mean. Correlated functional status among segregating V segments might reflect linkage disequilibrium, but an unknown experimental factor could not be ruled out. The 87-base-pair reads could not distinguish some IMGT-functional V segments, including TRBV6-2 and TRBV6-3, so those segments were excluded. A cluster of highly shared sequence variants was judged likely to be a technical artifact of the sequencing pipeline. In the study, some 160 TCR beta chains were listed as associated with cytomegalovirus. CMV serostatus was the only immune exposure information available for the cohort. Specific HLA alleles were associated with 15,000 to 20,000 TCR beta sequences at a false discovery rate of 0.05 in a later analysis. In an earlier analysis of approximately 590 of the donors, most TCR beta V segments appeared in productive rearrangements about 87% or about 30% of the time, broadly matching IMGT annotations. A later genetic analysis associated a missense DCLRE1C variant with V-gene and J-gene trimming of TCR beta chains, and an independent cohort replicated the association. Because counts were too low, seventeen rarely observed V segments, including chromosome 9 orphons, were left out of the earlier analysis of approximately 500 of the donors. Across donors, most TCR sequences were observed very rarely, whereas some public TCRs were present in many individuals. A further reported finding was that TCR beta sequences accurately predicted the HLA-A and HLA-B alleles for most subjects in the first cohort. The authors suggested that the approach could potentially be extended to other disease states and immunological phenotypes. In a later analysis, the rate of TCR association differed among HLA loci, with DRB1 alleles having the most associated TCRs and HLA-C alleles having the fewest. Presence/absence analyses assumed roughly uniform sequencing depth across donors, an assumption that may not hold. A few of the identified cytomegalovirus-associated TCR beta chains were confirmed in vitro to be specific for cytomegalovirus antigens.

After removal of 4 bases from V and 4 bases from J, the junction retains 6 bases not matched to a gene. Its CDR3 holds 14 amino acids, cysteine through phenylalanine. Here the CDR3 DNA is all that survives: 42 bases in frame from base 1. CDR1 SGHTA and CDR2 FQGTGA were looked up in the germline V gene. The sequence was obtained from a woman in her late teens or twenties in good health and CMV-seronegative. The source material was PBMCs. Recombination joined TRBV7-3 with TRBJ2-5; 7 bases in the middle match TRBD2. The CDR3 protein sequence reads: CASSSWTRRETQYF. The nucleotide sequence is TGTGCCAGCAGCTCATGGACTAGGCGAGAGACCCAGTACTTC.